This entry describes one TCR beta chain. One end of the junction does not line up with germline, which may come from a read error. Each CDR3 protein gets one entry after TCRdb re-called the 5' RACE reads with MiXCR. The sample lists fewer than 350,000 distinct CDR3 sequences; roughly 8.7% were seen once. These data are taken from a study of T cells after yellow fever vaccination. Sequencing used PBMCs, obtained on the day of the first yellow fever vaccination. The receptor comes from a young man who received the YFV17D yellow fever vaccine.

The CDR3 DNA reads as TGCAGCGTTGAGGGGGGAGAGGTCGGAGAGACCCAGTCCTTC. This encodes CSVEGGEVGETQSF. The chain couples TRBV29-1 to TRBJ2-5; maybe TRBD2 (6 bases). The CDR3 spans 14 residues. Germline assignment: CDR1 SQVTM and CDR2 ANQGSEA. Looking up the rest from reference TRBV29-1 and TRBJ2-5 gives the full variable domain: SAVISQKPSRDICQRGTSLTIQCQVDSQVTMMFWYRQQPGQSLTLIATANQGSEATYESGFVIDKFPISRPNLTFSTLTVSNMSPEDSSIYLCSVEGGEVGETQSFGPGTRLLVL.